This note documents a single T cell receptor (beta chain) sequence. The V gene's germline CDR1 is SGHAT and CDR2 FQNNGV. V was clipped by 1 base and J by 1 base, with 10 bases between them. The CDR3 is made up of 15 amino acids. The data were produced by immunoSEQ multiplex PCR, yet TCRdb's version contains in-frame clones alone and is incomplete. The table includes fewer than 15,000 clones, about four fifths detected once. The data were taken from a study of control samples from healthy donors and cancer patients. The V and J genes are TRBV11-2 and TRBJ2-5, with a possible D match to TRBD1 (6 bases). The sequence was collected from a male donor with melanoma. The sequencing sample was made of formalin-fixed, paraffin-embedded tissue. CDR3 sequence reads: CASSLGDRLQETQYF. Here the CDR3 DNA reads TGTGCCAGCAGCTTAGGAGACAGGCTCCAAGAGACCCAGTACTTC.